This TCR beta chain was sequenced during a study of blood T cell repertoires in COVID-19. Across the study: In each case, the material was cDNA or gDNA derived from T cells, B-cell-depleted T cells, or PBMCs.

Losses at the gene ends were 3 bases for V and 9 bases for J; bases not matched to a gene: 7. The CDR3 has 15 residues. Germline values: CDR1 SGHNT, CDR2 YYREEE (reference sequence). The protocol was immunoSEQ multiplex PCR, while the TCRdb copy is restricted to in-frame clones and leaves out a portion. This sample yields around 22,000 clones, of which 80% to 90% are seen a single time; less than 30% belongs to the top ten. The sequenced sample consisted of peripheral blood. The receptor was derived from a human donor with active COVID-19. The donor label of this sample is uncertain. This chain uses TRBV5-4 with TRBJ1-6; TRBD1 agrees at 9 bases. The DNA for the CDR3 is TGTGCCAGCAGCTCCCCGGGACAGGGTATTTCACCCCTCCACTTT. Translating gives CASSSPGQGISPLHF. The variable domain in full, with the rest retrieved from reference TRBV5-4 and TRBJ1-6, is ETGVTQSPTHLIKTRGQQVTLRCSSQSGHNTVSWYQQALGQGPQFIFQYYREEENGRGNFPPRFSGLQFPNYSSELNVNALELDDSALYLCASSSPGQGISPLHFGNGTRLTVT.